What follows are 23 T cell receptor beta chains derived from one specimen sequenced in a study of PD-L1 blockade in urothelial cancer. Method: immunoSEQ multiplex PCR; TCRdb's copy keeps in-frame clones and lacks some. The sample records 40,000 or so clones, over 75% being singletons. This material consisted of PBMCs, taken around atezolizumab (anti-PD-L1) treatment. The receptor set was obtained from a man aged 65-85 years with urothelial cancer.

This clone was found once. V usage is TRBV7-8 and J usage is TRBJ2-4; a weak D match, TRBD2 (7 bases). Trimming took off 1 base at V and 2 bases at J, with 18 bases between the two ends. Germline V gene lookup returns CDR1 SGHVS and CDR2 FQNEAQ. This CDR3 region has 18 residues. DNA for the CDR3: TGTGCCAGCAGCTTAGAGGGGGGGGCAGGTGGGCCCAAAAACATTCAGTACTTC. It specifies CASSLEGGAGGPKNIQYF. The entire variable domain, with the rest obtained from reference TRBV7-8 and TRBJ2-4, is as follows: GAGVSQSPRYKVAKRGQDVALRCDPISGHVSLFWYQQALGQGPEFLTYFQNEAQLDKSGLPSDRFFAERPEGSVSTLKIQRTQQEDSAVYLCASSLEGGAGGPKNIQYFGAGTRLSVL.

CDR3 sequence: CSVEDGGPGLFSYEQYF. CDR3 sequence (DNA): TGCAGCGTTGAAGATGGGGGGCCGGGACTATTTTCCTACGAGCAGTACTTC. The chain joins TRBV29-1 to TRBJ2-7; D is perhaps TRBD2 (7 bases). The V gene lost 0 bases and the J gene lost 1 base, with 19 bases spanning the gap. The CDR3 is 17 residues long. Germline V CDR1 and CDR2: SQVTM, ANQGSEA.

V usage is TRBV10-3 and J usage is TRBJ2-1; 7 bases are a match to TRBD2. The ends lost 9 bases at V and 5 bases at J; junction bases unmatched: 4. This CDR3 region has 12 residues. Per germline, CDR1 ENHRY and CDR2 SYGVKD. CDR3 region: CAIGLVDNEQFF. The DNA for the CDR3 is TGTGCCATAGGACTAGTTGACAATGAGCAGTTCTTC.

The rearrangement uses TRBV7-9 and TRBJ2-7; TRBD1 matches 7 bases. This CDR3 has 15 amino acids. The V segment lost 8 bases and the J segment 0 bases; nucleotides outside the gene matches: 10. The germline V gene has CDR1 SEHNR and CDR2 FQNEAQ (reference sequence). The CDR3 region is CASGQGVGVSYEQYF. CDR3 nucleotides: TGTGCCAGCGGGCAGGGGGTCGGTGTCTCCTACGAGCAGTACTTC.

The J gene is TRBJ1-4, the V gene TRBV9, with D perhaps matching TRBD1 (6 bases). V was trimmed by 4 bases and J by 6 bases, leaving 22 bases between them. CDR1 and CDR2 (germline): SGDLS, YYNGEE. The CDR3 has 17 amino acids. CDR3 in DNA: TGTGCCAGCAGCCTGGGGAGGGGGGCGAGTAGGGATGAAAAACTGTTTTTT. It codes for CASSLGRGASRDEKLFF.

V is TRBV19 and J is TRBJ2-1; 11 bases align to TRBD2. The germline gives CDR1 LNHDA, CDR2 SQIVND (reference sequence). CDR3 size: 15 residues. J was trimmed by 7 bases and V by 1 base; bases with no gene match: 3. The CDR3 bases are TGTGCCAGTAGTATAGCGCTAGCGGGGGGAAATGAGCAGTTCTTC. Translated: CASSIALAGGNEQFF.

This chain connects TRBV5-6 to TRBJ2-6; possible D gene TRBD1, 6 bases. CDR1 and CDR2 (germline): SGHDT, YYEEEE. This CDR3 comprises 17 residues. The V and J ends lost 1 base and 2 bases respectively, with 13 bases between them. This CDR3 reads CASSLKTGRAGANVLTF. CDR3 DNA: TGTGCCAGCAGCTTGAAGACAGGTCGAGCTGGGGCCAACGTCCTGACTTTC.

V usage is TRBV5-6 and J usage is TRBJ1-2, with TRBD1 as a possible D gene (6 bases). The CDR3 length is 16 residues. Germline CDR1 is SGHDT and CDR2 is YYEEEE. V was shortened by 4 bases and J by 0 bases, with 16 bases between the two germline ends. CDR3 protein: CASSPLRGGANYGYTF. The CDR3 nucleotides read TGTGCCAGCAGCCCCCTTCGGGGGGGCGCTAACTATGGCTACACCTTC.

The V gene is TRBV9, the J gene TRBJ1-3, with D possibly matching TRBD1 (5 bases). Trimming shortened V by 1 base and J by 0 bases, and 11 bases separated the two germline ends. This CDR3 is built from 16 residues. CDR1 is SGDLS and CDR2 is YYNGEE in the germline V gene. CDR3 bases: TGTGCCAGCAGCGTATATGACAGTTCCTCTGGAAACACCATATATTTT. Its protein product is CASSVYDSSSGNTIYF. Complete variable domain (other parts from reference TRBV9 and TRBJ1-3): DSGVTQTPKHLITATGQRVTLRCSPRSGDLSVYWYQQSLDQGLQFLIQYYNGEERAKGNILERFSAQQFPDLHSELNLSSLELGDSALYFCASSVYDSSSGNTIYFGEGSWLTVV.

The genes are TRBV27 and TRBJ2-3; 8 bases are a match to TRBD2. There are 14 residues in the CDR3. J was trimmed by 6 bases and V by 2 bases; bases with no gene match: 4. Germline lookup yields CDR1 MNHEY and CDR2 SMNVEV (reference sequence). CDR3 nucleotide sequence: TGTGCCAGCAGTTTAAGACTAGCGATGGATACGCAGTATTTT. Its protein is CASSLRLAMDTQYF.

The V gene is TRBV18, the J gene TRBJ2-2; a possible D gene is TRBD1 (5 bases). The CDR3 loop spans 12 amino acids. V dropped 1 base and J dropped 8 bases, with 5 bases sitting between them. Germline V gives CDR1 KGHSH, CDR2 LQKENI. The CDR3 spells CASSPRQGELFF. CDR3 DNA sequence: TGTGCCAGCTCACCACGACAGGGGGAGCTGTTTTTT.

The chain is built from TRBV5-5 and TRBJ1-1, with 7 bases that match TRBD1. CDR1 SGHKS and CDR2 YYEKEE come from the germline V gene (reference sequence). The CDR3 sequence is 13 residues long. The V and J ends lost 0 bases and 8 bases, in that order; junction bases with no gene match: 4. Here the CDR3 reads CASSLEGGEEAFF. As DNA, the CDR3 is TGTGCCAGCAGCTTGGAAGGGGGCGAAGAAGCTTTCTTT.

The V call is TRBV10-1, the J call TRBJ1-1, with D tentatively TRBD1 (6 bases). This CDR3 contains 12 residues. Between the trimmed V and J ends, which lost 11 bases and 1 base, there was a span of 11 bases. Germline V gene sequence: CDR1 WNHNN, CDR2 SYGVQD (reference sequence). The CDR3 reads CAPWGQNTEAFF. DNA of the CDR3: TGCGCCCCCTGGGGGCAGAACACTGAAGCTTTCTTT.

The rearrangement joins TRBV5-4 to TRBJ2-7; D may be TRBD2 (5 bases). The CDR3 extends over 13 amino acids. The V and J ends lost 1 base and 2 bases respectively, with 7 bases between them. Germline V gives CDR1 SGHNT, CDR2 YYREEE (reference sequence). The DNA for the CDR3 is TGTGCCAGCAGCTTGCGGGGTGCCTACGAGCAGTACTTC. Its translation is CASSLRGAYEQYF.

The J gene is TRBJ2-7, the V gene TRBV2, with 7 bases aligning to TRBD1. The V gene's germline CDR1 is SNHLY and CDR2 FYNNEI. Germline trimming cut 10 bases from V and 1 base from J; bases unmatched to any gene: 10. The CDR3 has 14 residues. CDR3 nucleotides: TGTGCCACCGGGACAGCCCTTTCGTCCTACGAGCAGTACTTC. Protein: CATGTALSSYEQYF.

This clone has only a few counts. The CDR3 nucleotides read TGCGCCAGCGCCCGTCTGGGGGGATTCTCAGGAGGCGAGCAGTTCTTC. It yields the protein CASARLGGFSGGEQFF. The V call is TRBV5-1, the J call TRBJ2-1, with a possible D match to TRBD2 (6 bases). Per germline, CDR1 SGHRS and CDR2 YFSETQ. V was trimmed by 7 bases and J by 10 bases, leaving 27 bases between them. CDR3 length equals 16 residues.

The chain employs TRBV5-4 and TRBJ1-1; 9 bases are a match to TRBD1. This CDR3 region has 14 residues. V dropped 4 bases and J dropped 6; count of bases not matched to a gene: 7. CDR1 and CDR2 (germline): SGHNT, YYREEE (reference sequence). The DNA of the CDR3 is TGTGCCAGCAGCCAACGGACAGGGGTACCTGAAGCTTTCTTT. Amino acids: CASSQRTGVPEAFF.

The J gene is TRBJ2-2, the V gene TRBV19; 15 positions match TRBD2. The CDR3 is 20 residues long. The germline V gene has CDR1 LNHDA and CDR2 SQIVND (reference sequence). Trimming at V came to 1 base and at J to 1 base, leaving 7 bases not matched to a gene. The DNA for the CDR3 is TGTGCCAGTAGTATAGGGACTAGCGGGAGGGCTTTTATGAACACCGGGGAGCTGTTTTTT. It translates to CASSIGTSGRAFMNTGELFF.

The chain joins TRBV2 to TRBJ2-1; 10 nucleotides agree with TRBD2. Germline V gives CDR1 SNHLY, CDR2 FYNNEI. The CDR3 consists of 13 residues. With 6 bases clipped from V and 8 bases from J, the junction kept 4 bases outside the gene matches. The CDR3 bases are TGTGCCAGCAGACTAGCGGGGATCGATGAGCAGTTCTTC. Protein sequence: CASRLAGIDEQFF. The whole variable domain, remainder taken from reference TRBV2 and TRBJ2-1, is EPEVTQTPSHQVTQMGQEVILRCVPISNHLYFYWYRQILGQKVEFLVSFYNNEISEKSEIFDDQFSVERPDGSNFTLKIRSTKLEDSAMYFCASRLAGIDEQFFGPGTRLTVL.

In nucleotides, the CDR3 is TGTGCCAGCAGTTACTCGTCGTCTAGGGGCAGGGAGACCCAGTACTTC. Translated, it gives CASSYSSSRGRETQYF. The chain is built from TRBV6-6 and TRBJ2-5; a weak D match, TRBD1 (5 bases). The CDR3 length is 16 residues. Per the germline V gene, CDR1 is MNHNY and CDR2 is SVGAGI (reference sequence). Trimming removed 0 bases from V and 5 bases from J, with 16 bases in between.

CDR3 residues: CSARKTSEAFF. The CDR3 nucleotides read TGCAGTGCTAGAAAGACTTCTGAAGCTTTCTTT. The chain joins TRBV20-1 to TRBJ1-1; D uncertain. V shed 2 bases and J shed 6 bases, with 7 bases lying between them. The V gene's germline CDR1 is DFQATT and CDR2 SNEGSKA (reference sequence). This CDR3 has 11 residues.

The V and J genes are TRBV27 and TRBJ2-1; the match to TRBD2 covers 8 bases. Germline V gives CDR1 MNHEY, CDR2 SMNVEV (reference sequence). After removal of 3 bases from V and 10 bases from J, the junction contained 11 bases not matched to a gene. CDR3 length equals 15 residues. The CDR3 bases are TGTGCCAGCAGTTTTGGCGGGAGGCCGCGTGGGGAGCAGTTCTTC. As protein: CASSFGGRPRGEQFF.

J is TRBJ1-1 and V is TRBV7-3; 10 nucleotides line up with TRBD1. This CDR3 is built from 16 residues. Germline CDR1 SGHTA, CDR2 FQGTGA. The V gene end was trimmed by 6 bases and the J gene end by 4 bases; junction bases not matched to a gene: 11. The CDR3 coding sequence is TGTGCCAGCAGACCAGATGAGACAGGGGGCGGCACTGAAGCTTTCTTT. The encoded protein is CASRPDETGGGTEAFF. Supplemented by reference TRBV7-3 and TRBJ1-1, the full variable domain reads GAGVSQTPSNKVTEKGKYVELRCDPISGHTALYWYRQSLGQGPEFLIYFQGTGAADDSGLPNDRFFAVRPEGSVSTLKIQRTERGDSAVYLCASRPDETGGGTEAFFGQGTRLTVV.